A single sample is the source of the 4 T cell receptor beta chains below, sequenced in a study of T cell changes during pregnancy in multiple sclerosis. Sequenced by immunoSEQ multiplex PCR; TCRdb stores in-frame clones only, minus some. The data hold some 100,000 clones, with just over 90% observed a single time. This specimen was peripheral blood, taken in the second trimester of pregnancy. The receptors shown here come from a female donor with multiple sclerosis, enrolled in a pregnancy study.

The chain combines TRBV12-5 with TRBJ1-2; no firm D call. Germline CDR1 reads LGHNT; CDR2 reads FRNRAP. Trimming took 5 bases from V and 0 from J, leaving 4 bases between them. The CDR3 is 12 amino acids. Here the CDR3 reads CASGTANYGYTF. Written as DNA, the CDR3 is TGTGCTAGTGGTACAGCTAACTATGGCTACACCTTC.

The chain joins TRBV30 to TRBJ2-7; possibly TRBD2 for D (6 bases). The CDR3 sequence is 13 residues long. Deletions cut 0 bases from V and 2 bases from J, with 8 bases between. Looked up from germline, CDR1 is GTSNPN and CDR2 is SVGIG (reference sequence). CDR3 nucleotides: TGTGCCTGGAGTGTGGCGGGAACCTACGAGCAGTACTTC. Encoded protein: CAWSVAGTYEQYF.

Details on this clone: This specimen includes other DNA sequences encoding the same CDR3. The chain has TRBV9 and TRBJ1-2; D might be TRBD1 (6 bases). The V end lost 2 bases, the J end lost 2 bases, and 7 bases lay between the germline ends. Germline loops: CDR1 SGDLS, CDR2 YYNGEE. CDR3 length: 13 residues. CDR3 loop: CASSVQGNYGYTF. CDR3 nucleotides: TGTGCCAGCAGCGTCCAGGGGAACTATGGCTACACCTTC.

The J gene is TRBJ2-5, the V gene TRBV5-1; D is unresolved. The germline V gene has CDR1 SGHRS and CDR2 YFSETQ. This CDR3 has 13 residues. V was clipped by 5 bases and J by 3 bases, with 11 bases between them. The CDR3 nucleotides are TGCGCCAGCAGAACCGACATTAAAGAGACCCAGTACTTC. It encodes CASRTDIKETQYF.